This T cell receptor (beta chain) was retrieved from a study of blood T cell repertoires in COVID-19. Study in general: Both acute and convalescent COVID-19 samples were obtained from the United States, Italy and Spain. Nucleic acid was either cDNA or gDNA, and it came from T cells, B-cell-depleted T cells, or PBMCs.

As originally analysed: Amplified reference gene primers provided the basis for estimating nucleated cell counts. Assay: immunoSEQ multiplex PCR; the TCRdb copy retains only in-frame clones and omits some. V and J calls and clone size are copied from that table; D and trimming were computed from the DNA. The table has some 150,000 clones, 80% seen once; the top ten hold about 5%. Germline assignment: CDR1 SSHAT and CDR2 FNYEAQ (reference sequence). Unmatched junction bases numbered 1, after V lost 0 bases and J lost 0 bases. There are 15 residues in the CDR3. This chain joins TRBV7-7 and TRBJ2-5; 7 bases are shared with TRBD2. This receptor was obtained from a woman in her forties or fifties with acute or convalescent COVID-19. Source material: peripheral blood. CDR3 coding DNA: TGTGCCAGCAGCTTAGCCAGCGGGGACCAAGAGACCCAGTACTTC. It translates to CASSLASGDQETQYF.